This TCR beta chain came from a study of T cell repertoires in aging, cancer and after chemotherapy. Study in general: Clear clonal overlap appeared across healthy donor samples taken over several months to years.

This clonotype was seen more than once but under ten times. Rearranged V-D-J TRB sequences were amplified with a mixed TRB-A/B primer pool. TCRdb re-analysed the multiplex PCR reads in MiXCR, keeping a single row per CDR3 protein. The repertoire has about 6,800 distinct CDR3 sequences, around two fifths of them found once; the top ten carry 15%. CDR1 is LNHDA and CDR2 is SQIVND in the germline V gene (reference sequence). The CDR3 covers 16 residues. V was trimmed by 3 bases and J by 4 bases, leaving 16 bases between them. The template was genomic DNA from peripheral blood, not RNA. The chain links TRBV19 to TRBJ1-5; D is possibly TRBD1 (6 bases). This sequence was found in a human donor in good health. Sequencing input: blood. The CDR3 DNA reads TGTGCCAGTAGTATCGGGGGCCGGGACTGGAATCAGCCCCAGCATTTT. Translated: CASSIGGRDWNQPQHF.